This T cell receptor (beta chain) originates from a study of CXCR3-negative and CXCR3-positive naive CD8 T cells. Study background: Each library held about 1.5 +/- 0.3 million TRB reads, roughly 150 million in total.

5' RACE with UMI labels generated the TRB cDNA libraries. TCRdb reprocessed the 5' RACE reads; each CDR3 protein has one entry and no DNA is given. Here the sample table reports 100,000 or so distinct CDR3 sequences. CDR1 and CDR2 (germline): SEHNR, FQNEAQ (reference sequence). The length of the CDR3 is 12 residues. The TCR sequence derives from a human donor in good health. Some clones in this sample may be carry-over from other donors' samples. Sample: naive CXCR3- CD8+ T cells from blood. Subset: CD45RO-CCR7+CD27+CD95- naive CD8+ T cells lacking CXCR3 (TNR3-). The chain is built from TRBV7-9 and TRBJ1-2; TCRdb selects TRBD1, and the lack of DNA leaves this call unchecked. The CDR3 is CASSRDTYGYTF.